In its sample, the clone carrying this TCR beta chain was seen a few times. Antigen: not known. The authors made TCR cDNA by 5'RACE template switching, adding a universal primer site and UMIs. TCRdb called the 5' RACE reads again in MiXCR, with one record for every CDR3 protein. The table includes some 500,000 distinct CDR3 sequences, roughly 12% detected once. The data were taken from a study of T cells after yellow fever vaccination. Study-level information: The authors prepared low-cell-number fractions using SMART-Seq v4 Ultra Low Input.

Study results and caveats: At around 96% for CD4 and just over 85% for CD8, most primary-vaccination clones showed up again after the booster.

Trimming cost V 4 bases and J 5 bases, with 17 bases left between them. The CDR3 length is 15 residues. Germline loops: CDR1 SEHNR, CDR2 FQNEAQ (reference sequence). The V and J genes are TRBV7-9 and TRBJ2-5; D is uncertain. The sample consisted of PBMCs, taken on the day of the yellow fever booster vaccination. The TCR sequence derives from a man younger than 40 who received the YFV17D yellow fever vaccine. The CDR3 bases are TGTGCCAGCAGCTCTAGACGAGGATTGGCGGAGACCCAGTACTTC. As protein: CASSSRRGLAETQYF.